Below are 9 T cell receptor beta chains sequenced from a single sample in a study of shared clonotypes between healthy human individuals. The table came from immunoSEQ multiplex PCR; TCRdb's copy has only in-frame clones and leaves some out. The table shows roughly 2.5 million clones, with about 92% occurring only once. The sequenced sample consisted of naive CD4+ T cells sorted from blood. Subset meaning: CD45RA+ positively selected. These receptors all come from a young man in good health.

The CDR3 DNA follows: TGTGCCAGCAGTGACTCAGATACGCAGTATTTT. It translates to CASSDSDTQYF. The chain carries TRBV2 and TRBJ2-3; D uncertain. V lost 3 bases, J lost 4 bases, and 2 bases lay in between. Germline V gene sequence: CDR1 SNHLY, CDR2 FYNNEI. The CDR3 length is 11 residues.

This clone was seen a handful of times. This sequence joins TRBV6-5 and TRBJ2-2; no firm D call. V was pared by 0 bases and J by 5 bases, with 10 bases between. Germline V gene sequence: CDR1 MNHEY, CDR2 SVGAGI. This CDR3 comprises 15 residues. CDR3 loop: CASSYSKVITGELFF. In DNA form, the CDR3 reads TGTGCCAGCAGTTACTCGAAGGTGATAACCGGGGAGCTGTTTTTT.

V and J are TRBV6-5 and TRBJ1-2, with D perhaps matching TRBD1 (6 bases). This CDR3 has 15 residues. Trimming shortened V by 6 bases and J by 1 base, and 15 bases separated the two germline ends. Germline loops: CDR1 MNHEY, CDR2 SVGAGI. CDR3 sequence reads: CASSLDRTRNYGYTF. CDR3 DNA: TGTGCCAGCAGCCTCGACAGGACCCGTAACTATGGCTACACCTTC.

CDR3 nucleotides: TGTGCCAGCAGTGAACTCAGGACACCAAGCTCTGGAAACACCATATATTTT. This encodes CASSELRTPSSGNTIYF. The gene calls are TRBV25-1 and TRBJ1-3; perhaps TRBD1 as D (5 bases). V was shortened by 2 bases and J by 0 bases, with 14 bases between the two germline ends. The CDR3 is 17 amino acids. Germline loops: CDR1 MGHDK, CDR2 SYGVNS. Drawing the rest from reference TRBV25-1 and TRBJ1-3, the complete variable domain is EADIYQTPRYLVIGTGKKITLECSQTMGHDKMYWYQQDPGMELHLIHYSYGVNSTEKGDLSSESTVSRIRTEHFPLTLESARPSHTSQYLCASSELRTPSSGNTIYFGEGSWLTVV.

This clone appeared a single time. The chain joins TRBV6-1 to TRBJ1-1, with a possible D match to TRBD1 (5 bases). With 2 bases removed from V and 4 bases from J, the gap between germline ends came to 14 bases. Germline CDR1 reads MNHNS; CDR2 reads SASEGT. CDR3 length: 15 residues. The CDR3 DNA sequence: TGTGCCAGCAGTGAATTGGGGGGACGTAGCACTGAAGCTTTCTTT. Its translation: CASSELGGRSTEAFF.

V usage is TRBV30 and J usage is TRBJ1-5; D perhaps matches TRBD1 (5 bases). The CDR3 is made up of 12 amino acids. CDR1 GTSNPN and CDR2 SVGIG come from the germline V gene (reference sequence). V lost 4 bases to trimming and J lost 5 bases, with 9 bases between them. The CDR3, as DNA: TGTGCCTGGAACCGGGGGGATCAGCCCCAGCATTTT. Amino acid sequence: CAWNRGDQPQHF.

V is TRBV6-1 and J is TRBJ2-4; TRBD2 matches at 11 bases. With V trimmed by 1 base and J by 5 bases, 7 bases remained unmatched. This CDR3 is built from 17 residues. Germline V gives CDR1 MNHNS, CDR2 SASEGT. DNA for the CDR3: TGTGCCAGCAGTGAAGAACCTCTAGCGGGGGGCCAAAACATTCAGTACTTC. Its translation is CASSEEPLAGGQNIQYF.

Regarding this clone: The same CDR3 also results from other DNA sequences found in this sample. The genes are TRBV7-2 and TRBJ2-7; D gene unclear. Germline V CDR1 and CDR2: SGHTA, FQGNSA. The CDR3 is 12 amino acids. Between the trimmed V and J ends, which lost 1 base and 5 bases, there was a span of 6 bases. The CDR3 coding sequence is TGTGCCAGCAGCTTAGACTTCCACGAGCAGTACTTC. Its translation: CASSLDFHEQYF.

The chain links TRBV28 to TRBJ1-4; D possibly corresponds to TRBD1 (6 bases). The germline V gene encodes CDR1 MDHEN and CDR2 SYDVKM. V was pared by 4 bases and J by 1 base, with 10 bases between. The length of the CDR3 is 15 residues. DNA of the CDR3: TGTGCCAGCAGTTCCCCCAGGGGAACTAATGAAAAACTGTTTTTT. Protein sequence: CASSSPRGTNEKLFF.